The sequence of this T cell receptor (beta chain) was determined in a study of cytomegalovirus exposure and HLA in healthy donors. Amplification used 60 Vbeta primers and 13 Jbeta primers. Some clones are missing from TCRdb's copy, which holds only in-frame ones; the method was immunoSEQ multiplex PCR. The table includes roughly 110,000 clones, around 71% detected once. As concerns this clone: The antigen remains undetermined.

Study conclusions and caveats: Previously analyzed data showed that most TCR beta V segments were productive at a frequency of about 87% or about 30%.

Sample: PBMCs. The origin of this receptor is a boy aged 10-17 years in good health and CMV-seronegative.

The CDR3 reads CAWSVQGTRLTDTQYF. For the CDR3, the DNA is TGTGCCTGGAGTGTACAAGGGACTCGGCTGACAGATACGCAGTATTTT. The chain has TRBV30 and TRBJ2-3; D possibly corresponds to TRBD2 (6 bases). This CDR3 has 16 residues. The germline CDR1 and CDR2 sequences are GTSNPN and SVGIG (reference sequence). V lost 0 bases to trimming and J lost 3 bases, with 16 bases between them.